This T cell receptor (beta chain) emerged from a study of T cell repertoires in cytomegalovirus infection. Study background: Both CMV infection and a matching HLA type were indicated by public TCR beta signatures.

TCRdb re-derived calls from the reads in MiXCR, one entry per CDR3 protein. The profile shows around 540,000 distinct CDR3 sequences, roughly a third of them singletons. The trim removed 7 bases at V and 7 bases at J, leaving 12 bases unmatched. The CDR3 length is 15 residues. CDR1 and CDR2 (germline): SNHLY, FYNNEI. Details on this clonotype: Its antigen is undetermined.

Sequencing was performed on cultured PBMCs, taken from culture after CMV antigen stimulation. This rearrangement joins TRBV2 to TRBJ1-2; 10 bases are a match to TRBD1. The TCR originated in a human donor in good health (CMV status not recorded). Some clones in this sample may be carry-over from other donors' samples. In DNA form, the CDR3 reads TGTGCCAGCATACCGCAACGACAGGGGGCCGTTGGCTACACCTTC. Its translation: CASIPQRQGAVGYTF.